Reported below is one T cell receptor beta chain. The antigen remains unidentified. cDNA molecules, individually, were tagged with unique molecular identifiers. TCRdb used MiXCR to reprocess the 5' RACE reads, holding one entry per CDR3 protein. This sample has some 80,000 distinct CDR3 sequences, with roughly 13% found just once. The source of the sample is a study of early T cells in non-severe SARS-CoV-2 infection. The study, taken as a whole, reports: Matching results from VDJdb favored anti-spike CD8 responses, leaving private and CD4 specificities undetected.

Trimming removed 5 bases from V and 5 bases from J; junction bases left unmatched: 16. The length of the CDR3 is 17 residues. Looked up from germline, CDR1 is SEHNR and CDR2 is FQNEAQ (reference sequence). The V gene is TRBV7-9, the J gene TRBJ2-7, with TRBD1 matching over 9 bases. The clonotype originates from an adult who was a healthcare worker with PCR-confirmed SARS-CoV-2 infection or an uninfected control (not recorded which). Sequences were obtained from whole blood. The chain's CDR3 is CASSPRSDRGKRNEQYF. For the CDR3, the DNA is TGTGCCAGCAGCCCGCGATCGGACAGGGGCAAAAGAAACGAGCAGTACTTC. The full variable domain, rest sourced from reference TRBV7-9 and TRBJ2-7, is DTGVSQNPRHKITKRGQNVTFRCDPISEHNRLYWYRQTLGQGPEFLTYFQNEAQLEKSRLLSDRFSAERPKGSFSTLEIQRTEQGDSAMYLCASSPRSDRGKRNEQYFGPGTRLTVT.